The rows below give T cell receptor beta chains drawn from one sample of a study of OX40 agonist ivuxolimab in advanced cancers. The assay was immunoSEQ multiplex PCR, and TCRdb's table has in-frame clones only and misses some. The table shows some 70,000 clones, with 80% occurring only once. The material sequenced was CD4+ or CD8+ T cells sorted from blood, taken in a trial of the OX40 agonist ivuxolimab. The receptor source for this set is an adult with an advanced solid tumor such as melanoma, head and neck, liver or kidney cancer. Both conserved end residues are part of each CDR3. Fields, in order: J gene, CDR3 length, D gene, V gene, clone size, CDR3 protein, CDR3 DNA. D genes are given only for firm matches. Size values are once, few and many counts, or a class for expanded clones, and some rows have none.

TRBJ2-5 | 18 | TRBD2 | TRBV5-5 | NA | CASSLAGGTFSTGETQYF | TGTGCCAGCAGCTTGGCCGGGGGGACGTTTTCAACGGGTGAGACCCAGTACTTC
TRBJ1-2 | 14 | TRBD1 | TRBV15 | few | CATSGGQGAGGYTF | TGTGCCACCAGCGGGGGGCAGGGGGCTGGTGGCTACACCTTC
TRBJ2-7 | 15 | TRBD1 | TRBV15 | NA | CATSGETGAIYEQYF | TGTGCCACCAGCGGCGAGACAGGGGCAATCTACGAGCAGTACTTC
TRBJ1-5 | 15 | NA | TRBV28 | NA | CASSSARQADQPQHF | TGTGCCAGCAGTTCCGCCCGACAGGCAGATCAGCCCCAGCATTTT
TRBJ2-3 | 16 | TRBD2 | TRBV7-8 | NA | CASSPRSGTTTDTQYF | TGTGCCAGCAGCCCCCGTAGTGGGACTACCACAGATACGCAGTATTTT
TRBJ2-1 | 15 | NA | TRBV4-2 | NA | CASSQGDSGNNEQFF | TGTGCCAGCAGCCAAGGGGATAGCGGAAACAATGAGCAGTTCTTC
TRBJ1-2 | 16 | TRBD1 | TRBV11-2 | NA | CASSLDSDRGLYGYTF | TGTGCCAGCAGCTTAGACAGCGACAGGGGGCTCTATGGCTACACCTTC
TRBJ1-6 | 12 | NA | TRBV5-4 | NA | CASSFDTTDLHF | TGTGCCAGCAGCTTCGACACGACGGATCTCCACTTT
TRBJ1-5 | 14 | NA | TRBV7-2 | once | CASSLAPVNQPQHF | TGTGCCAGCAGCCTAGCCCCCGTAAATCAGCCCCAGCATTTT
TRBJ1-4 | 15 | NA | TRBV2 | few | CASRPRGTTNEKLFF | TGTGCCAGCAGACCTAGGGGCACAACTAATGAAAAACTGTTTTTT
TRBJ2-1 | 15 | NA | TRBV10-3 | NA | CAISEPRRSYNEQFF | TGTGCCATCAGTGAGCCGAGACGCTCCTACAATGAGCAGTTCTTC
TRBJ1-4 | 13 | NA | TRBV28 | NA | CASSLFGTEKLFF | TGTGCCAGCAGTTTATTCGGGACTGAAAAACTGTTTTTT
TRBJ2-6 | 21 | NA | TRBV7-8 | NA | CASSLGSQGFGSFSGANVLTF | TGTGCCAGCAGCTTAGGTTCACAGGGTTTTGGTTCATTTTCTGGGGCCAACGTCCTGACTTTC
TRBJ1-2 | 13 | TRBD1 | TRBV29-1 | NA | CSVSTGVAYGYTF | TGCAGCGTTTCAACAGGGGTGGCTTACGGCTACACCTTC
TRBJ2-1 | 15 | NA | TRBV5-1 | NA | CASSPDSHSYNEQFF | TGCGCCAGCAGCCCCGACAGTCACTCCTACAATGAGCAGTTCTTC
TRBJ2-3 | 12 | NA | TRBV14 | once | CASSSSGDTQYF | TGTGCCAGCAGCTCTAGTGGAGATACGCAGTATTTT
TRBJ2-1 | 12 | NA | TRBV7-3 | NA | CASSLSVGEQFF | TGTGCCAGCAGCTTAAGCGTCGGTGAGCAGTTCTTC
TRBJ1-2 | 15 | TRBD1 | TRBV5-4 | NA | CASSFGGQGGYGYTF | TGTGCCAGCAGCTTCGGCGGACAGGGGGGCTATGGCTACACCTTC
TRBJ1-1 | 14 | NA | TRBV4-3 | few | CASSQDLTNTEAFF | TGCGCCAGCAGCCAAGATCTCACGAACACTGAAGCTTTCTTT
TRBJ2-7 | 15 | NA | TRBV27 | NA | CASSLQGDGSYEQYF | TGTGCCAGCAGTTTACAGGGCGACGGTAGCTACGAGCAGTACTTC
TRBJ2-7 | 12 | NA | TRBV6-6 | NA | CASRVGAYEQYF | TGTGCCAGCAGAGTAGGGGCCTACGAGCAGTACTTC
TRBJ1-4 | 18 | TRBD1 | TRBV10-1 | NA | CASSRARDREEDGEKLFF | TGCGCCAGCAGTAGGGCCCGGGACAGGGAAGAGGATGGTGAAAAACTGTTTTTT
TRBJ2-5 | 15 | TRBD1 | TRBV19 | NA | CASSLRTGGGETQYF | TGTGCCAGTAGTCTCAGGACAGGGGGCGGAGAGACCCAGTACTTC
TRBJ2-6 | 15 | NA | TRBV28 | few | CASRTTVAGANVLTF | TGTGCCAGCAGGACCACAGTTGCTGGGGCCAACGTCCTGACTTTC
TRBJ2-1 | 13 | NA | TRBV7-2 | NA | CASSLNGGVKQFF | TGTGCCAGCAGCTTAAACGGCGGGGTTAAGCAGTTCTTC
TRBJ2-2 | 16 | TRBD1 | TRBV5-6 | once | CASSPGQVRDTGELFF | TGTGCCAGCAGCCCGGGACAGGTTAGAGACACCGGGGAGCTGTTTTTT
TRBJ2-1 | 16 | NA | TRBV27 | NA | CASSLSGRVGNNEQFF | TGTGCCAGCAGTTTATCGGGCAGGGTGGGAAACAATGAGCAGTTCTTC
TRBJ1-2 | 15 | NA | TRBV4-1 | NA | CASRQLGVTTYGYTF | TGCGCCAGCAGACAACTGGGAGTGACTACTTATGGCTACACCTTC
TRBJ2-7 | 15 | TRBD1 | TRBV28 | NA | CASSSTGGAGSEQYF | TGTGCCAGCAGTTCCACAGGGGGCGCGGGGTCAGAACAGTACTTC
TRBJ1-2 | 16 | NA | TRBV1 | once | CTSSQGPRGTDYGYTF | TGCACCAGCAGCCAAGGGCCCAGGGGGACCGACTATGGCTACACCTTC
TRBJ1-1 | 14 | NA | TRBV2 | NA | CASNQRGGDTEAFF | TGTGCCAGCAACCAACGGGGGGGGGACACTGAAGCTTTCTTT
TRBJ2-1 | 12 | NA | TRBV7-9 | NA | CASSPAYNEQFF | TGTGCCAGCAGCCCCGCATACAATGAGCAGTTCTTC
TRBJ2-5 | 15 | NA | TRBV7-8 | NA | CASSLSAGGRETQYF | TGTGCCAGCAGCTTATCGGCGGGCGGGCGAGAGACCCAGTACTTC
TRBJ1-4 | 16 | NA | TRBV7-8 | NA | CASSLVHRAANEKLFF | TGTGCCAGCAGCTTAGTTCACAGGGCTGCTAATGAAAAACTGTTTTTT
TRBJ1-2 | 17 | NA | TRBV18 | NA | CASSLAGQGTSNYGYTF | TGTGCCAGCTCATTGGCGGGACAAGGGACATCTAACTATGGCTACACCTTC
TRBJ1-1 | 17 | TRBD1 | TRBV4-3 | NA | CASSARILTGRRTEAFF | TGCGCCAGCAGCGCGCGGATTTTGACAGGGAGGAGGACTGAAGCTTTCTTT
TRBJ2-7 | 14 | NA | TRBV18 | NA | CASSQTVEVREQYF | TGTGCCAGCTCACAGACAGTGGAGGTGCGCGAGCAGTACTTC
TRBJ2-2 | 16 | TRBD1 | TRBV7-9 | NA | CASSFYSGGSTGELFF | TGTGCCAGCAGCTTCTACTCAGGGGGTAGCACCGGGGAGCTGTTTTTT
TRBJ2-2 | 15 | NA | TRBV5-1 | NA | CASSLVTGNTGELFF | TGCGCCAGCAGCTTGGTGACAGGCAACACCGGGGAGCTGTTTTTT
TRBJ1-2 | 12 | NA | TRBV30 | once | CAGTTGNYGYTF | TGTGCCGGAACCACAGGGAACTATGGCTACACCTTC
TRBJ2-5 | 15 | TRBD2 | TRBV7-8 | NA | CASRLAGGIQETQYF | TGTGCCAGCAGATTAGCGGGGGGCATCCAAGAGACCCAGTACTTC
TRBJ2-1 | 14 | NA | TRBV4-1 | few | CASSQSETYNEQFF | TGCGCCAGCAGCCAGAGTGAAACGTACAATGAGCAGTTCTTC
TRBJ2-7 | 16 | NA | TRBV4-2 | once | CASSHQDQYGGYEQYF | TGTGCCAGCAGCCACCAAGATCAGTATGGGGGCTACGAGCAGTACTTC
TRBJ1-3 | 15 | NA | TRBV4-3 | many | CASSQEMSSGNTIYF | TGCGCCAGCAGCCAAGAGATGAGCTCTGGAAACACCATATATTTT
TRBJ1-1 | 13 | NA | TRBV7-2 | few | CASSLARSGAAFF | TGTGCCAGCAGCTTAGCCCGCTCGGGGGCAGCTTTCTTT
TRBJ2-1 | 15 | NA | TRBV5-1 | NA | CASSQMWGRMDEQFF | TGCGCCAGCAGTCAAATGTGGGGTAGGATGGATGAGCAGTTCTTC
TRBJ2-5 | 15 | TRBD1 | TRBV5-1 | NA | CASRTQGQGGETQYF | TGCGCCAGCAGAACCCAGGGACAGGGGGGAGAGACCCAGTACTTC